This entry concerns a single T cell receptor (beta chain). The method was immunoSEQ multiplex PCR; TCRdb's version includes in-frame clones alone and lacks a portion of them. Of 200,000 to 300,000 clones in the sample, approximately 90% were seen once. The data derive from a study of blood T cell repertoires in COVID-19. Study summary: Sources were T cells, B-cell-depleted T cells, or PBMCs; the material itself was cDNA or gDNA.

Trimming shortened V by 2 bases and J by 5 bases, and 12 bases separated the two germline ends. The germline V gene encodes CDR1 ENHRY and CDR2 SYGVKD. This CDR3 has 14 residues. The source material was peripheral blood. The chain joins TRBV10-3 to TRBJ1-2; weak D call: TRBD1 (6 bases). This clonotype was sampled from a man aged 55 to 70 who had recovered from COVID-19. CDR3 sequence: CAISETGLGYGYTF. CDR3 DNA: TGTGCCATCAGTGAGACAGGGCTGGGGTATGGCTACACCTTC.